This TCR beta chain was observed in a study of OX40 agonist ivuxolimab in advanced cancers. For the study in its entirety: Ivuxolimab was a fully human IgG2 agonistic monoclonal antibody targeting the costimulatory receptor OX40 (CD134). Intravenous ivuxolimab was administered to patients every 2 weeks at six dose levels: 0.01, 0.1, 0.3, 1.5, 3 and 10 mg/kg. Among the roughly 50 dose-escalation patients, around 19 had hepatocellular carcinoma, 15 melanoma, 9 renal cell carcinoma and 9 head and neck cancer. In the dose-escalation cohort, 82.7% of patients were male, and the mean age was roughly 60 years, with a range of roughly 23 to 85. Prior anti-PD-1, anti-PD-L1 or anti-CTLA-4 therapy was permitted, and about 40% of dose-escalation patients had received checkpoint inhibitors. Partial responses were achieved by three dose-escalation patients, of whom one had hepatocellular carcinoma and two had cutaneous melanoma. The purpose of peripheral TCRbeta sequencing was to test whether ivuxolimab changed TCR sequence diversity and led to clonal T-cell expansion. The monotherapy dose-escalation portion (N of about 50 patients) of the phase I ivuxolimab trial is reported in the paper.

As regards this clone: Its antigen is currently not known. The input lacks base qualities; no much larger clone sits a single base away.

Genomic DNA was extracted from sorted cells for sequencing of the TCRbeta CDR3 region. The immunoSEQ Assay was used to sequence the TCRbeta CDR3 regions. Entries here come from immuneACCESS through TCRdb and include only in-frame sequences with V and J called. Some clones fail to appear in such tables; in the studies checked, an unresolved V gene covers under half of the shortfall, and the cause of the remainder is unknown. The sample table contains about 110,000 clones; only one count was recorded for 75% to 95% of them. Around 0.61% of the sample belongs to the ten largest clones. The CDR3 numbers 15 residues from cysteine through phenylalanine. Left in the record is the CDR3 DNA by itself, 45 bases read in frame from the first base. The germline V gene provides CDR1 SGHAT and CDR2 FQNNGV. Ends trimmed: V by 0 bases, J by 7 bases; bases unmatched to a gene: 7. What the study reported, not specific to this receptor: Low levels of normalized T-cell clonal expansion were also seen in some nonresponding patients. In the 0.1-3.0 mg/kg groups, partial responders were among the patients with the lowest normalized peripheral clonal expansion, particularly in CD8+ T cells. After ivuxolimab, CD8+ T cells had more expanded clones than CD4+ T cells on average. At doses of 0.1 to 3.0 mg/kg, clonal expansion of both CD4+ and CD8+ T cells in blood was seen between baseline and week 6. The antigen specificity of the peripheral T cells that underwent clonal expansion was not determined.

The trial excluded patients who had a history of autoimmune disease or were on systemic immunosuppression. In every dose cohort, peripheral blood was drawn for TCR sequencing at baseline, cycle 4 day 1, and cycle 7 day 1. Samples came from an open-label, multicenter, first-in-human phase I dose-escalation trial of ivuxolimab. Adults with locally advanced or metastatic head and neck squamous cell, hepatocellular, melanoma or renal cell carcinoma were enrolled in the trial. Before TCR sequencing, CD4+ and CD8+ T cells were separately sorted from peripheral blood. This clonotype was sampled from an adult with an advanced solid tumor such as melanoma, head and neck, liver or kidney cancer. The sequencing used CD4+ or CD8+ T cells sorted from blood, collected in a trial of the OX40 agonist ivuxolimab. The V and J segments used are TRBV11-2 and TRBJ2-7; a stretch of 9 junction bases matches TRBD1. The CDR3 sequence is CASSLDLDRGGEQYF. The DNA is as follows: TGTGCCAGCAGCTTAGATCTGGACAGGGGAGGAGAGCAGTACTTC. Outside the CDR3, residues come from the reference TRBV11-2 and TRBJ2-7 proteins, so the full variable domain is: EAGVAQSPRYKIIEKRQSVAFWCNPISGHATLYWYQQILGQGPKLLIQFQNNGVVDDSQLPKDRFSAERLKGVDSTLKIQPAKLEDSAVYLCASSLDLDRGGEQYFGPGTRLTVT.